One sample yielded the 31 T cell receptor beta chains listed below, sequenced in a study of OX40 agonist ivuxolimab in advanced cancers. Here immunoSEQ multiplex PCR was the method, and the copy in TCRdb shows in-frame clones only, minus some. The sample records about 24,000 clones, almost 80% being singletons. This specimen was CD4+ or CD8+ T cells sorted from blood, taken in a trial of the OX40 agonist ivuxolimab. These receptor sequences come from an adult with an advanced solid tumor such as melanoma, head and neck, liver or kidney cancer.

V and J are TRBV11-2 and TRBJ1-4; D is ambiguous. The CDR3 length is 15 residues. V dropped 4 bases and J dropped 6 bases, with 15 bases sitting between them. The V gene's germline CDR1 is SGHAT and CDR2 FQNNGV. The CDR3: CASSSRGIRDEKLFF. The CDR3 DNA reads TGTGCCAGCAGCTCCAGAGGGATACGAGATGAAAAACTGTTTTTT.

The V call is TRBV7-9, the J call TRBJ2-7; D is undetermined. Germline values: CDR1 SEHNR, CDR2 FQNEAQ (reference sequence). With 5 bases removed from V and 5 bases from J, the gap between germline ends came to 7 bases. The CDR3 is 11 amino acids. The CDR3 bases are TGTGCCAGCAGCGTCCGGGACGAGCAGTACTTC. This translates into CASSVRDEQYF.

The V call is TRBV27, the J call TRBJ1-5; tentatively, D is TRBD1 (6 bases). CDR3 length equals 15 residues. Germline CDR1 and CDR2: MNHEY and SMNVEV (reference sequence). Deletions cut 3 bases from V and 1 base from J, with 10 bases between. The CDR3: CASSFGTGSNQPQHF. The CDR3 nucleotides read TGTGCCAGCAGTTTTGGTACAGGGAGCAATCAGCCCCAGCATTTT.

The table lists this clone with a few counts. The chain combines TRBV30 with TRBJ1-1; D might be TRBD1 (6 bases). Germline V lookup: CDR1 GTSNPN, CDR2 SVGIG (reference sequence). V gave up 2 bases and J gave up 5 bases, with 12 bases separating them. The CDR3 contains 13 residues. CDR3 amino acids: CAWSSTGSTEAFF. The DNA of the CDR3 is TGTGCCTGGAGTTCCACAGGGAGTACTGAAGCTTTCTTT. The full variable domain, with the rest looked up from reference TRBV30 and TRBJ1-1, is SQTIHQWPATLVQPVGSPLSLECTVEGTSNPNLYWYRQAAGRGLQLLFYSVGIGQISSEVPQNLSASRPQDRQFILSSKKLLLSDSGFYLCAWSSTGSTEAFFGQGTRLTVV.

The CDR3 coding sequence is TGTGCCAGCAGTCCCACCGGGACAGCAAACCCCTACGAGCAGTACTTC. Translated: CASSPTGTANPYEQYF. The chain links TRBV28 to TRBJ2-7; TRBD1 agrees at 7 bases. With 5 bases clipped from V and 2 bases from J, the junction kept 12 bases outside the gene matches. CDR3 length: 16 residues. The germline V gene has CDR1 MDHEN and CDR2 SYDVKM.

DNA of the CDR3: TGTGCCAGCACGGGGGGGCTAAACAATGAGCAGTTCTTC. This gives the protein CASTGGLNNEQFF. The chain is built from TRBV2 and TRBJ2-1; 8 nucleotides match TRBD2. V shed 7 bases, J shed 5 bases, and the junction held 4 bases outside the gene matches. This CDR3 spans 13 amino acids. Germline V gene sequence: CDR1 SNHLY, CDR2 FYNNEI. Variable domain in full (rest from reference TRBV2 and TRBJ2-1): EPEVTQTPSHQVTQMGQEVILRCVPISNHLYFYWYRQILGQKVEFLVSFYNNEISEKSEIFDDQFSVERPDGSNFTLKIRSTKLEDSAMYFCASTGGLNNEQFFGPGTRLTVL.

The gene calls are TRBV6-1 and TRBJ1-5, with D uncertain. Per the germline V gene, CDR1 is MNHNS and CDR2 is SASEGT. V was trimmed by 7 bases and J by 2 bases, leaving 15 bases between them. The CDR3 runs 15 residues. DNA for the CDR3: TGTGCCAGCAACACTCCGATCGGGGGCAATCAGCCCCAGCATTTT. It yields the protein CASNTPIGGNQPQHF.

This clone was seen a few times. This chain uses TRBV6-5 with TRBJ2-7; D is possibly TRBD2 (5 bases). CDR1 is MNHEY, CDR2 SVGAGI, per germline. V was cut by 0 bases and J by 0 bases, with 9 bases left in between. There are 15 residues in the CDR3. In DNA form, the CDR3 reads TGTGCCAGCAGTTACTCAGGAGAGGGCTCCTACGAGCAGTACTTC. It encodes CASSYSGEGSYEQYF.

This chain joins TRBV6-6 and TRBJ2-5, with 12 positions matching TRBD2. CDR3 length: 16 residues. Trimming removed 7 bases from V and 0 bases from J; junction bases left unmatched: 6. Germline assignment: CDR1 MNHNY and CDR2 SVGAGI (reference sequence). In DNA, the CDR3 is TGTGCCAGCACTAGCGGGGGGGCCTCGTACCAAGAGACCCAGTACTTC. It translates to CASTSGGASYQETQYF.

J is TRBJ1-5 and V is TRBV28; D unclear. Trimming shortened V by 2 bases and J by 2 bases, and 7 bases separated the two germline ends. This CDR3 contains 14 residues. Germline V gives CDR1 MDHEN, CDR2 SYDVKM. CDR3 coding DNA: TGTGCCAGCAGTTTAAGTCAGCGCAATCAGCCCCAGCATTTT. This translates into CASSLSQRNQPQHF.

CDR3 coding DNA: TGTGCCAGCACCCCGGTCTACTCGAACACTGAAGCTTTCTTT. It yields the protein CASTPVYSNTEAFF. V usage is TRBV6-6 and J usage is TRBJ1-1; D not certain. CDR3 length equals 14 residues. V gave up 7 bases and J gave up 1 base, with 13 bases separating them. Germline-derived CDR1 and CDR2 are MNHNY and SVGAGI (reference sequence).

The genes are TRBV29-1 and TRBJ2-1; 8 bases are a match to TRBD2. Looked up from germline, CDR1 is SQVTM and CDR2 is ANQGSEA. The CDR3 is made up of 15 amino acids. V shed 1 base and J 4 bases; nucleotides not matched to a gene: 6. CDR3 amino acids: CSVEGLAGVYNEQFF. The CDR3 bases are TGCAGCGTTGAAGGGCTAGCGGGTGTATACAATGAGCAGTTCTTC.

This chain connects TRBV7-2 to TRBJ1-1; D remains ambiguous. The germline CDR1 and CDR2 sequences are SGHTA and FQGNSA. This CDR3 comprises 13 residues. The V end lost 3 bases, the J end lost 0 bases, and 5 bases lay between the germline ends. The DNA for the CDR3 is TGTGCCAGCAGCTTCCTTTTGAACACTGAAGCTTTCTTT. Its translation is CASSFLLNTEAFF.

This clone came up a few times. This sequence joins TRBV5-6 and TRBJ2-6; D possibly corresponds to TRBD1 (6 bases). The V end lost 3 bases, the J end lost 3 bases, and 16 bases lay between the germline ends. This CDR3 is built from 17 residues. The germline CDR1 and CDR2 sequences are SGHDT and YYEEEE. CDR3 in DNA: TGTGCCAGCAGCTGGGGGCCCGAGGGTAGTGGGGCCAACGTCCTGACTTTC. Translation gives CASSWGPEGSGANVLTF.

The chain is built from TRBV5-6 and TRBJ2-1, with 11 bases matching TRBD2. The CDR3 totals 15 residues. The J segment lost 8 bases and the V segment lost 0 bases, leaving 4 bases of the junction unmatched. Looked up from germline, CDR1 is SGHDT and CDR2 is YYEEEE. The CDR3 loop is CASSLVAGGPYEQFF. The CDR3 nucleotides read TGTGCCAGCAGCTTGGTAGCGGGGGGGCCCTATGAGCAGTTCTTC.

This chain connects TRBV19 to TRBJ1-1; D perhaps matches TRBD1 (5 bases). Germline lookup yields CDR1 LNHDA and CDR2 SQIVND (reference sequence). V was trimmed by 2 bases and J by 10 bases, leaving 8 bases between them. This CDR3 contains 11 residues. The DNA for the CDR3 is TGTGCCAGTAGTATACAGGGTCGAGCTTTCTTT. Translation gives CASSIQGRAFF.

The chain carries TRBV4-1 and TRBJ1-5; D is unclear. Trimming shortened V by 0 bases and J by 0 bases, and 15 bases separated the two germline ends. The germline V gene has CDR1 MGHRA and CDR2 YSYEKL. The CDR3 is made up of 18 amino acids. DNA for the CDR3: TGCGCCAGCAGCCAAGAGTCCGAGACACAATATAGCAATCAGCCCCAGCATTTT. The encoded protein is CASSQESETQYSNQPQHF.

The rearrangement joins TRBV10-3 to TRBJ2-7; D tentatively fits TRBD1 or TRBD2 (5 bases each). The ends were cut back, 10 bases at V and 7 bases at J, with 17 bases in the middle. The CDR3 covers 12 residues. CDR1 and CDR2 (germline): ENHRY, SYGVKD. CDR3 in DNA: TGTGCCACCCGGGACCCCGAGGGGGAGCAGTACTTC. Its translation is CATRDPEGEQYF.

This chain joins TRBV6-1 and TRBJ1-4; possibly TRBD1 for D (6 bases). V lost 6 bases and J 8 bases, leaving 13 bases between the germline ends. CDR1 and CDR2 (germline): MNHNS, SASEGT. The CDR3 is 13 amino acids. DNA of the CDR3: TGTGCCAGCAGGGGGACACCGGGGGAAAAACTGTTTTTT. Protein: CASRGTPGEKLFF.

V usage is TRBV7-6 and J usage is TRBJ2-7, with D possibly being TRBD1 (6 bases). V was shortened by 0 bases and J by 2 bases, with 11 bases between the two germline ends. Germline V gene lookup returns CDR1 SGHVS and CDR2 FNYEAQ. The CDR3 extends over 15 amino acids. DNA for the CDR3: TGTGCCAGCAGCTTAGCGGTTACAGGGCCCTACGAGCAGTACTTC. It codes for CASSLAVTGPYEQYF.

Here the CDR3 reads CASSPDVTIYF. The CDR3 DNA is TGTGCCAGCTCACCAGACGTTACCATATATTTT. This chain connects TRBV18 to TRBJ1-3; no reliable D call. Germline V CDR1 and CDR2: KGHSH, LQKENI. Trimming took 2 bases from V and 10 from J, leaving 6 bases between them. The CDR3 contains 11 residues.

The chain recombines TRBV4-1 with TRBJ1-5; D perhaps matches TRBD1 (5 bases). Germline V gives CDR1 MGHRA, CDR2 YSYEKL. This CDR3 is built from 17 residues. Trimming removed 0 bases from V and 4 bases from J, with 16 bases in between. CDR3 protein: CASSQDGGPLKNQPQHF. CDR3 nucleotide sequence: TGCGCCAGCAGCCAAGATGGGGGACCGCTGAAAAATCAGCCCCAGCATTTT.

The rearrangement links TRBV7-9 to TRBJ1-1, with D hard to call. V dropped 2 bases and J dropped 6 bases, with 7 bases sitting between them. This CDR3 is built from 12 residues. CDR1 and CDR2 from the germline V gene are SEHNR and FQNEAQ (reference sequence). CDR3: CASSLFDAEAFF. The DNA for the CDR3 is TGTGCCAGCAGCTTATTCGACGCTGAAGCTTTCTTT. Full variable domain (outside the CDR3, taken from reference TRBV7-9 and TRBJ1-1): DTGVSQNPRHKITKRGQNVTFRCDPISEHNRLYWYRQTLGQGPEFLTYFQNEAQLEKSRLLSDRFSAERPKGSFSTLEIQRTEQGDSAMYLCASSLFDAEAFFGQGTRLTVV.

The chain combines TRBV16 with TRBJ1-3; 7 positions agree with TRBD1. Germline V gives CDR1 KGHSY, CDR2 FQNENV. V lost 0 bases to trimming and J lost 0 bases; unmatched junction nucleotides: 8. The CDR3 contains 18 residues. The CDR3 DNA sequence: TGTGCCAGCAGCCAATCTGGAAGAGGGGGCCTCTCTGGAAACACCATATATTTT. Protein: CASSQSGRGGLSGNTIYF.

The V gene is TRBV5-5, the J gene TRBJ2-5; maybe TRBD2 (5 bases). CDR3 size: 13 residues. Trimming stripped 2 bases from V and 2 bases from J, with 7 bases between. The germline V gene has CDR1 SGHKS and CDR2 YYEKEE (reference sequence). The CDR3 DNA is TGTGCCAGCAGCTTTCCGGGACAAGAGACCCAGTACTTC. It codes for CASSFPGQETQYF.

DNA of the CDR3: TGTGCCAGCAGCTTAGACAGCAATAATGAAAAACTGTTTTTT. It translates to CASSLDSNNEKLFF. The chain joins TRBV5-8 to TRBJ1-4, with D perhaps TRBD1 (5 bases). This CDR3 comprises 14 residues. Deletions cut 2 bases from V and 4 bases from J, with 9 bases between. CDR1 and CDR2 from the germline V gene are SGHTS and YDEGEE.

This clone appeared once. CDR3 amino acids: CASSLDGLSNQPQHF. Here the CDR3 DNA reads TGTGCCAGCAGCTTAGACGGTCTTAGCAATCAGCCCCAGCATTTT. The V and J genes are TRBV7-8 and TRBJ1-5; D ambiguous. Trimming removed 1 base at V and 0 bases at J, with 7 bases between. The V gene's germline CDR1 is SGHVS and CDR2 FQNEAQ. This CDR3 has 15 amino acids.

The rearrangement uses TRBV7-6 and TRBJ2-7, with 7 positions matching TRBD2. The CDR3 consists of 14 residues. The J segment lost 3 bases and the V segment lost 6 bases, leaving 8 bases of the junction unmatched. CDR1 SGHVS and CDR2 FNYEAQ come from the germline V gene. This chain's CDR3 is CASSFGGDIYEQYF. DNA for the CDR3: TGTGCCAGCAGTTTTGGGGGGGATATCTACGAGCAGTACTTC.

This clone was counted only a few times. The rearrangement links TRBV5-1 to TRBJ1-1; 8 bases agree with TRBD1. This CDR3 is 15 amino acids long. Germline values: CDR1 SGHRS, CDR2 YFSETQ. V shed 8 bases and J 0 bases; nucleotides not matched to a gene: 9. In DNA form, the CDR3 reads TGCGCCAGTCGACAGGGGTCTTACATGAACACTGAAGCTTTCTTT. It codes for CASRQGSYMNTEAFF.

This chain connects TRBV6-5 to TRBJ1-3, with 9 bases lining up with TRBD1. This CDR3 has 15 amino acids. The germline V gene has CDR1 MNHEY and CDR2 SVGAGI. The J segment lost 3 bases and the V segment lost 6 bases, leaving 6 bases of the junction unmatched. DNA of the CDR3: TGTGCCAGCAGACAGGGGGCGTATGGTGGAAACACCATATATTTT. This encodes CASRQGAYGGNTIYF.

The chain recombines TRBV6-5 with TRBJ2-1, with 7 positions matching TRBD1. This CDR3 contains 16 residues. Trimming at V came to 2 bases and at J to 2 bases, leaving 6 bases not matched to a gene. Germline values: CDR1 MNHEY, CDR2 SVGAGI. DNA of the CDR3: TGTGCCAGCAGTTACGTTCGACAGGGCCCCTACAATGAGCAGTTCTTC. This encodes CASSYVRQGPYNEQFF.